This T cell receptor beta chain was sequenced in a study of cytomegalovirus exposure and HLA in healthy donors. Study results and limitations: In a later analysis, most CMV-associated TCR beta chains appeared HLA-restricted. Productive rates of about 90% or about 30% were seen for most TCR beta V segments in an earlier analysis.

Germline lookup yields CDR1 GTSNPN and CDR2 SVGIG (reference sequence). Trimming removed 5 bases from V and 1 base from J; junction bases left unmatched: 5. The CDR3 sequence is 14 residues long. The donors, nominally healthy at sampling, likely had unrecorded immune exposures. The PCR contained 60 Vbeta and 13 Jbeta primers. The method was immunoSEQ multiplex PCR; TCRdb's version includes in-frame clones alone and lacks a portion of them. The sample lists 100,000 to 150,000 clones, 70% to 80% occurring once. About this clone: Its antigen is unidentified.

The chain couples TRBV30 to TRBJ2-1; 7 nucleotides match TRBD1. The specimen was PBMCs. The clonotype comes from a man in his forties in good health and CMV-seropositive. The CDR3 nucleotides are TGTGCCTGGGAGACAGGGCCTTCCTACAATGAGCAGTTCTTC. Its translation is CAWETGPSYNEQFF.